The sequence of this TCR beta chain was determined in a study of OX40 agonist ivuxolimab in advanced cancers. Overall study: Three individuals attained partial responses, comprising one hepatocellular carcinoma case and two cutaneous melanoma cases. Study observations and caveats: Low levels of normalized T-cell clonal expansion also appeared in some nonresponders. Antigen specificity remained undetermined for the expanded peripheral T cells.

It was autoimmune disease history or systemic immunosuppression that excluded patients. This table comes from immunoSEQ multiplex PCR, and its TCRdb copy is limited to in-frame clones, with some not included. The table shows about 77,000 clones, with approximately 89% occurring only once. Trimming left V 5 bases short and J 4 bases short, with 3 bases between. Germline CDR1 is LGHNT and CDR2 is FRNRAP. The CDR3 runs 11 residues. To note about this clone: Its matching antigen is unknown.

The clonotype was recovered from an adult with an advanced solid tumor such as melanoma, head and neck, liver or kidney cancer. V is TRBV12-5 and J is TRBJ1-3; D unresolved. Sequences were derived from CD4+ or CD8+ T cells sorted from blood, sampled in a trial of the OX40 agonist ivuxolimab. The CDR3 region has the DNA TGTGCTAGTGGTCCCGGAAACACCATATATTTT. Its translation is CASGPGNTIYF.